This T cell receptor beta chain was documented in a study of beta chain features in type 1 diabetes. Reverse transcription of all isolated RNA meant that expressed TCRB transcripts were sequenced. Measured with immunoSEQ multiplex PCR; TCRdb has only the in-frame clones, and not every one. There are 350,000 to 450,000 clones in the sample; about 14% occur only once, and roughly 0.035% lies in the top ten. Germline loops: CDR1 SQVTM, CDR2 ANQGSEA. V was trimmed by 7 bases and J by 1 base, leaving 7 bases between them. The CDR3 has 11 residues. This receptor was identified in a young man in good health. What was sequenced was naive CD4+ T cells from blood. V is TRBV29-1 and J is TRBJ1-2; no definite D call. The CDR3 loop is CSGRVNYGYTF. In DNA form, the CDR3 reads TGCAGCGGGCGAGTTAACTATGGCTACACCTTC.